The present TCR beta chain was sequenced within a study of blood T cell repertoires in COVID-19. Overall study context: Specimens from acute and convalescent COVID-19 originated in the United States, Italy and Spain. T cells, B-cell-depleted T cells, or PBMCs provided the cDNA or gDNA that served as material.

Per the original methods: Reference gene primer amplification yielded estimated nucleated cell counts. The table came from immunoSEQ multiplex PCR; TCRdb's copy has only in-frame clones and leaves some out. The V and J calls and clone size are taken from that table; D and trimming were inferred from the DNA. The sample records 310,000 or so clones, 70% to 90% being singletons. V lost 2 bases and J 6 bases, leaving 13 bases between the germline ends. This CDR3 region has 14 residues. Germline loops: CDR1 MDHEN, CDR2 SYDVKM. Sequencing was done on a sample of peripheral blood. This sequence joins TRBV28 and TRBJ1-2, with D possibly TRBD1 on 6 matching bases. The sequence derives from a man aged 70 or older with acute or convalescent COVID-19. As DNA, the CDR3 is TGTGCCAGCAGTTTACAGGGGAATTGGGATGGCTACACCTTC. This codes for CASSLQGNWDGYTF.